Listed below are T cell receptor beta chains from one sample, sequenced in a study of OX40 agonist ivuxolimab in advanced cancers. Profiling relied on immunoSEQ multiplex PCR, and the TCRdb table lists in-frame clones only, not all of them. The table has 65,000 or so clones, roughly 80% seen once. The specimen was CD4+ or CD8+ T cells sorted from blood, collected in a trial of the OX40 agonist ivuxolimab. These receptors were collected from an adult with an advanced solid tumor such as melanoma, head and neck, liver or kidney cancer. CDR3s include the opening cysteine and the closing phenylalanine or tryptophan. The order of the fields is CDR3 DNA, CDR3 protein, clone size, D gene, V gene, J gene. A D gene is named only where the DNA matches it firmly. Not every row has a clone size; where given, it reads once, few, many or a size class.

TGTGCCAGCAGAAGGGGACAGGCACAAAACACCATATATTTT	CASRRGQAQNTIYF	.	TRBD1	TRBV28	TRBJ1-3
TGCGCCAGCGGGGGTAGAGAGGTCGTAGCTTTCTTT	CASGGREVVAFF	.	.	TRBV4-1	TRBJ1-1
TGTGCCAGCAGCTCCCCCGGGACACTCAATCCCGGGGAGCTGTTTTTT	CASSSPGTLNPGELFF	.	.	TRBV11-3	TRBJ2-2
TGTGCCACCAACCTTTATGGTCGCCCTGAAGCTTTCTTT	CATNLYGRPEAFF	.	.	TRBV15	TRBJ1-1
TGTGCCAGCTCACGGGGGAGCGATCCTGAAGCTTTCTTT	CASSRGSDPEAFF	.	.	TRBV18	TRBJ1-1
TGCGCCAGCAGTGCCACAACAGAACCGGGCTACAATGAGCAGTTCTTC	CASSATTEPGYNEQFF	.	.	TRBV10-2	TRBJ2-1
TGTGCCAGCAGCTTAGTTTTTGGGTATGAGCAGTTCTTC	CASSLVFGYEQFF	once	.	TRBV7-2	TRBJ2-1
TGTGCCAGCAGCTTGGACACTAGCGGGAGTTCCCACGAGCAGTACTTC	CASSLDTSGSSHEQYF	.	TRBD2	TRBV5-8	TRBJ2-7
TGTGCCAGCAGCTTAGAAACGGGGTACACTGAAGCTTTCTTT	CASSLETGYTEAFF	.	.	TRBV13	TRBJ1-1
TGTGCCAGCAGCCAATCACCATTATGGTTAAACACTGAAGCTTTCTTT	CASSQSPLWLNTEAFF	few	.	TRBV16	TRBJ1-1
TGCGCCAGCAGCTCGAAACAGGGGTCTGGAAACACCATATATTTT	CASSSKQGSGNTIYF	.	TRBD1	TRBV5-1	TRBJ1-3
TGTGCCAGTACCCCTCGGGACAGGGCGATTCTATCTGTGAATCAGCCCCAGCATTTT	CASTPRDRAILSVNQPQHF	few	TRBD1	TRBV19	TRBJ1-5
TGTGCCAGCAGTTTAATTTCCACAGGGTCGGGCGGCTACACCTTC	CASSLISTGSGGYTF	.	.	TRBV28	TRBJ1-2
TGCGCCAGCAGCCGCGATCTGACAGGGAACACTGAAGCTTTCTTT	CASSRDLTGNTEAFF	.	.	TRBV5-1	TRBJ1-1
TGTGCCAGCAGTGGGTCGGCTCAGAACACTGAAGCTTTCTTT	CASSGSAQNTEAFF	.	.	TRBV2	TRBJ1-1
TGTGCCAGCAGCTTAACCCCGTCCGATAATTATGGCTACACCTTC	CASSLTPSDNYGYTF	.	.	TRBV7-3	TRBJ1-2
TGTGCCGGTCGTTATACGGGGAACACCGGGGAGCTGTTTTTT	CAGRYTGNTGELFF	.	.	TRBV6-6	TRBJ2-2
TGTGCCAGCAGCTTTAGTATGGGACAGGGGGCCTACGAGCAGTACTTC	CASSFSMGQGAYEQYF	.	TRBD1	TRBV7-8	TRBJ2-7
TGTGCCAGCAGCTTATCGGCAGGGGCGCAGGGGGGAGAAAAACTGTTTTTT	CASSLSAGAQGGEKLFF	.	TRBD1	TRBV7-9	TRBJ1-4
TGTGCCAGCAGTGTCCGGGACAGGGTTGACTATGGCTACACCTTC	CASSVRDRVDYGYTF	.	TRBD1	TRBV6-1	TRBJ1-2
TGTGCCAGCAGCTTATATACTCGACTAGCGGGGGGGCAAATTGGCACAGATACGCAGTATTTT	CASSLYTRLAGGQIGTDTQYF	.	TRBD2	TRBV7-8	TRBJ2-3
TGCGCCAGCAGCCAGCGGGCTAGCGGGAGCGGGGAGACCCAGTACTTC	CASSQRASGSGETQYF	few	TRBD2	TRBV4-1	TRBJ2-5
TGCGCCAGCAGCCAAGACGTTGAGGGGTCCGCCTACAATGAGCAGTTCTTC	CASSQDVEGSAYNEQFF	once	.	TRBV4-1	TRBJ2-1
TGCGCCAGCAGCTCATTTTCTTTACCCGGCACAGATACGCAGTATTTT	CASSSFSLPGTDTQYF	.	.	TRBV5-1	TRBJ2-3
TGTGCCAGCAGCCCGAGACAGGGGGCTAGCTACACCTTC	CASSPRQGASYTF	.	TRBD1	TRBV7-2	TRBJ1-2
TGCGCCAGCAGCTTCGGCCAGGGCGGTGGCTACACCTTC	CASSFGQGGGYTF	.	.	TRBV5-1	TRBJ1-2
TGTGCCAGCAGCCCGGCCCAGGCTGGAAACACCATATATTTT	CASSPAQAGNTIYF	once	.	TRBV5-6	TRBJ1-3
TGTGCCTGGAGTAAACAGGGACGGGTCAATCAGCCCCAGCATTTT	CAWSKQGRVNQPQHF	.	.	TRBV30	TRBJ1-5
TGTGCCAGCTCACCACGGCAGGCCCTGGGGTCACCCCTCCACTTT	CASSPRQALGSPLHF	.	.	TRBV18	TRBJ1-6
TGTGCCAGCAGCTTAGCTCGGGGACTCAGCTCCTACAATGAGCAGTTCTTC	CASSLARGLSSYNEQFF	.	.	TRBV11-2	TRBJ2-1
TGTGCCTGGAGTTTGTCAGAAGAGACCCAGTACTTC	CAWSLSEETQYF	.	.	TRBV30	TRBJ2-5
TGTGCCAGCGGGCCCAGCTGGACTTTGGCATACGAGCAGTACTTC	CASGPSWTLAYEQYF	.	.	TRBV6-1	TRBJ2-7
TGTGCCAGCAGTTTAACACAATCTGCTGGCTACACCTTC	CASSLTQSAGYTF	.	.	TRBV27	TRBJ1-2
TGCAGCGTCCTGGGTGGGACAGGGGGAACAGATACGCAGTATTTT	CSVLGGTGGTDTQYF	.	TRBD1	TRBV29-1	TRBJ2-3
TGCAGCGTTGAAGATGTGGGGGGAAGGTTGGCTTTCTTT	CSVEDVGGRLAFF	.	.	TRBV29-1	TRBJ1-1
TGTGCCATCAGAGCCCTGAACACTGAAGCTTTCTTT	CAIRALNTEAFF	.	.	TRBV10-3	TRBJ1-1
TGTGCCAGCAGCTTTACTAACTATGGCTACACCTTC	CASSFTNYGYTF	.	.	TRBV7-9	TRBJ1-2
TGCGCCAGCAGCCAAGACAGGGGGACTGAGCAGTACTTC	CASSQDRGTEQYF	.	.	TRBV4-3	TRBJ2-7
TGCGCCAGCAGCCAAGATCCCCAGGGAACGGGGTTGCATTCACCCCTCCACTTT	CASSQDPQGTGLHSPLHF	medium-sized	.	TRBV4-1	TRBJ1-6
TGTGCCAGCAGTTATAGTCCGAACCAAGAGACCCAGTACTTC	CASSYSPNQETQYF	.	.	TRBV6-5	TRBJ2-5
TGTGCCAGCAGCTTACTTTCGGGACTCAACACCGGGGAGCTGTTTTTT	CASSLLSGLNTGELFF	.	.	TRBV5-4	TRBJ2-2
TGCGCCAGCAGCTTGGGACAGGGGGCAACAGATACGCAGTATTTT	CASSLGQGATDTQYF	.	TRBD1	TRBV5-1	TRBJ2-3
TGTGCCAGCAACGGACAGCCCCAAGAGACCCAGTACTTC	CASNGQPQETQYF	.	.	TRBV11-2	TRBJ2-5
TGTGCCAGTAGTCTGTATGCGCCGAACACCGGGGAGCTGTTTTTT	CASSLYAPNTGELFF	.	.	TRBV19	TRBJ2-2
TGTGCCAGCAGCCGGGGGGCGGGGGGCCGATCCCAAGAGACCCAGTACTTC	CASSRGAGGRSQETQYF	.	TRBD2	TRBV5-4	TRBJ2-5
TGTGCCAGCAGTGAAAGCAGGGTGGGAGAGACCCAGTACTTC	CASSESRVGETQYF	few	.	TRBV2	TRBJ2-5
TGTGCCTGGAACAGCTTCACTGAAGCTTTCTTT	CAWNSFTEAFF	.	.	TRBV30	TRBJ1-1
TGTGCCAGCAGCAAGACCGGGACTAGCGGCAATGAGCAGTTCTTC	CASSKTGTSGNEQFF	.	TRBD2	TRBV7-3	TRBJ2-1
TGTGCCAGCAGCTTAGCAGCGGGAACCTACAATGAGCAGTTCTTC	CASSLAAGTYNEQFF	.	TRBD2	TRBV7-9	TRBJ2-1
TGTGCCAGCAGCCGGAGAGGGTACCTCAATGAGCAGTTCTTC	CASSRRGYLNEQFF	.	.	TRBV5-8	TRBJ2-1
TGTGCCAGCAGCCAAGAAATCCAGGGTACTCATCAGCCCCAGCATTTT	CASSQEIQGTHQPQHF	.	.	TRBV4-2	TRBJ1-5
TGCAGCGTTGAACCCTTCACTATGAACACTGAAGCTTTCTTT	CSVEPFTMNTEAFF	.	.	TRBV29-1	TRBJ1-1
TGCGCCAGCAGCTCCCCGGGACTAGCGGGCGAAGAGACCCAGTACTTC	CASSSPGLAGEETQYF	once	TRBD2	TRBV4-1	TRBJ2-5
TGCGCCAGCAGCGTAGCACTAGCGGGAGAGCACGAGCAGTACTTC	CASSVALAGEHEQYF	.	TRBD2	TRBV5-1	TRBJ2-7